This entry concerns a single T cell receptor beta chain. The target antigen is unknown. The source of the sample is a study of early T cells in non-severe SARS-CoV-2 infection. In the study overall: The authors sequenced bulk RNA from unsorted whole blood, leaving chains unpaired. Whole-study results and caveats: VDJdb matching favored anti-spike CD8 responses, missing private and CD4 specificities.

Germline-derived CDR1 and CDR2 are LNHNV and YYDKDF (reference sequence). The CDR3 is 17 residues long. V dropped 2 bases and J dropped 4; count of bases not matched to a gene: 9. Unique molecular identifiers were attached to individual cDNA molecules. TCRdb recomputed calls from the 5' RACE reads with MiXCR, one row per CDR3 protein. The sample gives tens of thousands of distinct CDR3 sequences, approximately 12% of which show up once; 16% is in the top ten. The sample consisted of whole blood. V and J are TRBV15 and TRBJ2-2; 8 bases agree with TRBD1. The TCR was taken from an adult who was a healthcare worker with PCR-confirmed SARS-CoV-2 infection or an uninfected control (not recorded which). The chain's CDR3 is CATSRSPGTGATGELFF. Here the CDR3 DNA reads TGTGCCACCAGCAGAAGTCCCGGGACAGGAGCCACCGGGGAGCTGTTTTTT.